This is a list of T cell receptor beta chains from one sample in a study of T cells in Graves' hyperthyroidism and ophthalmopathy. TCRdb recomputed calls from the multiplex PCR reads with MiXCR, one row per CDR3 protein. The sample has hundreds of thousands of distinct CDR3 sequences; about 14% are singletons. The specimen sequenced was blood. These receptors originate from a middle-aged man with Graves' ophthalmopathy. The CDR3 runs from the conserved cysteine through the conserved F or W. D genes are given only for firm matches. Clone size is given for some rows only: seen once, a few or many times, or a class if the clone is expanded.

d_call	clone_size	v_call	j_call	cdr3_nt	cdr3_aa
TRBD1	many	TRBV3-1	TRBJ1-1	TGTGCCAGCAGCCCAACCGACAGGGGGAAGGTTGAAGCTTTCTTT	CASSPTDRGKVEAFF
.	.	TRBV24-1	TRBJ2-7	TGTGCCACCAGTGATTTTGCCTCCGAGCAGTACTTC	CATSDFASEQYF
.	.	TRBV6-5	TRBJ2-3	TGTGCCAGCAGTTACTCCCGGGTCACAGATACGCAGTATTTT	CASSYSRVTDTQYF
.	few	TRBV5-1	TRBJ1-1	TGCGCCAGCAGCAATCCGACACTGAACACTGAAGCTTTCTTT	CASSNPTLNTEAFF
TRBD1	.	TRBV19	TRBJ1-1	TGTGCCAGTACCCTCCGGGACAGGGGGATCATGAACACTGAAGCTTTCTTT	CASTLRDRGIMNTEAFF
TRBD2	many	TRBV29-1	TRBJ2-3	TGCAGCGTTCTAGCGGGAGGGGGCACAGATACGCAGTATTTT	CSVLAGGGTDTQYF
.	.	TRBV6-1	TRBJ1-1	TGTGCCAGCAAAGACCCGAACACTGAAGCTTTCTTT	CASKDPNTEAFF
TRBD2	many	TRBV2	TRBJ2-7	TGTGCCAGCAGGGTAGCGGGAGGGACCTACGAGCAGTACTTC	CASRVAGGTYEQYF
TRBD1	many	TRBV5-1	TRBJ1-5	TGCGCCAGCAGCTTGGATGGACAGGGTCAGCCCCAGCATTTT	CASSLDGQGQPQHF
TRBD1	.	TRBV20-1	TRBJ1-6	TGCAGTGGCAGAACCGGGACAGGGGGTTCCTATAATTCACCCCTCCACTTT	CSGRTGTGGSYNSPLHF
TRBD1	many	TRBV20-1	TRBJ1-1	TGCAGTGCTAGCCAGGGGGTTAACACTGAAGCTTTCTTT	CSASQGVNTEAFF
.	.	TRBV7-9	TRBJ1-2	TGTGCCAGCAGCCCCGGGGCAGGGGTTCCCTATGGCTACACCTTC	CASSPGAGVPYGYTF
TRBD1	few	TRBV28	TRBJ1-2	TGTGCCAGCAGTTTGAGGGACAGTTATGGCTACACCTTC	CASSLRDSYGYTF
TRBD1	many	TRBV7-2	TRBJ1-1	TGTGCCAGCAGCCCTAGGACAGGTGAAGCTTTCTTT	CASSPRTGEAFF
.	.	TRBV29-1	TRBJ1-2	TGCAGCGTTGTCGCACAGGGAGGCGGCTACACCTTC	CSVVAQGGGYTF
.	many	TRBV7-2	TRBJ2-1	TGTGCCAGCAGCTGGGCGGGGTTTGAGCAGTTCTTC	CASSWAGFEQFF
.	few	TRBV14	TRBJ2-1	TGTGCCAGCAGTCTTACCCTAGCTAGTGAGCAGTTCTTC	CASSLTLASEQFF
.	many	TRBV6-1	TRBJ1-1	TGTGCCAGCAGTGAAGGGTTCGAGGTCGGGTTCGAGTTGAACACTGAAGCTTTCTTT	CASSEGFEVGFELNTEAFF
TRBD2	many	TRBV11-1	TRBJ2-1	TGTGCCAGCAGCTGGCGGCAGACTAGCGGGAGATACAATGAGCAGTTCTTC	CASSWRQTSGRYNEQFF
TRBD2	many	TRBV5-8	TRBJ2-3	TGTGCCAGCAGAAGGACTAGCGGGTTGCGCTTGAGCACAGATACGCAGTATTTT	CASRRTSGLRLSTDTQYF
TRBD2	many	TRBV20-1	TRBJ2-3	TGCAGTGCCGAGTGGACTAGCGGGAGCCCAGATACGCAGTATTTT	CSAEWTSGSPDTQYF
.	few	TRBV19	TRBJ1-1	TGTGCCAGTAGGCAGACCATCAACACTGAAGCTTTCTTT	CASRQTINTEAFF
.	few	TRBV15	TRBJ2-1	TGTGCCACCCACCGGGACTCCTACAATGAGCAGTTCTTC	CATHRDSYNEQFF
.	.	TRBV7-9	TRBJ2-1	TGTGCCAGTAACCTTGGGCTGCCATACAATGAGCAGTTCTTC	CASNLGLPYNEQFF
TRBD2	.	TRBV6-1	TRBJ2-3	TGTGCCAGCAGGACCGGGACTAGAGGTTATACGCAGTATTTT	CASRTGTRGYTQYF
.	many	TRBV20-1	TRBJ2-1	TGCAGTGCTAGACAGGGGTGGTACAATGAGCAGTTCTTC	CSARQGWYNEQFF
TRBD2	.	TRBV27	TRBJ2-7	TGTGCCAGCAGTTTTCGGGGGGACGAGCAGTACTTC	CASSFRGDEQYF
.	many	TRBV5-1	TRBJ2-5	TGCGCCAGCAGCTTGGAGCCGGGCAGGACCCAGTACTTC	CASSLEPGRTQYF
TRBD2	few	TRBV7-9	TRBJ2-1	TGTGCCAGCGGCTTAGCGGGGTCCTACAATGAGCAGTTCTTC	CASGLAGSYNEQFF
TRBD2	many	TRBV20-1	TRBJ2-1	TGCAGTGCTAGAGTCCCGGGACTAGCGTTCGATGAGCAGTTCTTC	CSARVPGLAFDEQFF
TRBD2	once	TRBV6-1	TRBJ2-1	TGTGCCAGCAGTCACATCCTAGCGGGGAATGAGCAGTTCTTC	CASSHILAGNEQFF
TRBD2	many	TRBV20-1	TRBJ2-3	TGCAGTGTCGGACCTCTAGCGGGGCGCACAGATACGCAGTATTTT	CSVGPLAGRTDTQYF
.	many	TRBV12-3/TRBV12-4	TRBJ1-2	TGTGCCACCTACTGGACCGGGGGACCCTTCGGGGGCTACACCTTC	CATYWTGGPFGGYTF
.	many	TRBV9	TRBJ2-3	TGTGCCAGCAGCGTATTCGATACGGAGAGCACAGATACGCAGTATTTT	CASSVFDTESTDTQYF
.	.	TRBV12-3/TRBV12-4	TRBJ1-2	TGTGCCAGCACCCCGCTCGGGGTGTATGGCTACACCTTC	CASTPLGVYGYTF
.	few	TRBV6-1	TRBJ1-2	TGTGCCAGCAGTGAAGGGCCTAACTATGGCTACACCTTC	CASSEGPNYGYTF
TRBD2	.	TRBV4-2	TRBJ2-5	TGTGCCAGCAGCCAAGATCTAGGACTAGCGGGGATCCAAGAGACCCAGTACTTC	CASSQDLGLAGIQETQYF
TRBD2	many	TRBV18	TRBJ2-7	TGTGCCAGCTCACCAGGAAGCGGGAGGACCTACGAGCAGTACTTC	CASSPGSGRTYEQYF